Described below is a single TCR beta chain sequence and its context. No antigen is known for it. No much larger clone is present one base from it, and per-base qualities are unavailable. The sample is drawn from a study of blood T cell repertoires in COVID-19 (dated by TCRdb to 2018 to 2020). The study in broad terms: Samples from collaborators originated in the United States, Italy and Spain and spanned both the acute and convalescent phases of COVID-19. The sample metadata nearly always contained a de-identified subject ID, COVID-19 status, age in years and sex. The material from the prospective study consisted of cDNA or gDNA derived from T cells, B-cell-depleted T cells, or PBMCs. The samples were drawn from the first 160 participants of the ongoing ImmuneRACE study and from 1,254 subjects provided by 6 global collaborators. Subjects who had been exposed to COVID-19, were actively infected with it, or had recovered from it provided the deeply sampled blood TCRbeta repertoires that made up the dataset. HLA class I and class II types, where available, came from metadata supplied by the sample provider rather than from assay-based typing. The repertoires were made available in a free public database intended to serve as a resource for research on the immune response to SARS-CoV-2.

Ends trimmed: V by 5 bases, J by 2 bases; bases unmatched to a gene: 6. Measured from the cysteine to the phenylalanine, the CDR3 is 14 residues long. This entry keeps only the CDR3 DNA: 42 bases, framed from base 1. CDR1 and CDR2 were assigned from the germline V gene as SGHAT and FQNNGV. Each collaborating institution followed its own protocols to collect whole blood in K2EDTA tubes. For TCRbeta analysis, collaborator samples were shipped as frozen whole blood, as isolated PBMCs, or as DNA extracted from either sample type. TCRbeta CDR3 regions were amplified from genomic DNA using the immunoSEQ Assay, a bias-controlled multiplex PCR. In the source study's methods: The number of nucleated cells in each sample was estimated by amplification of reference gene primers within the assay. To quantify the absolute abundance of each unique TCRbeta CDR3 rearrangement, sequence reads were collapsed and filtered. For each sample, productive Simpson clonality was calculated as the square root of Simpson's diversity index over productive rearrangements. Sourced from immuneACCESS, this table was stored by TCRdb with only in-frame sequences that have V and J called. A share of the clones is absent; for the studies checked, an unresolved V gene accounts for under half, and the remainder has no known explanation. From that table come the V and J calls and clone size; the DNA was used to work out D and trimming. Across this sample there are about 110,000 clones, with more than 75% seen only once. The ten largest make up approximately 1.3% of the sample.

Overall study outcomes, separate from this receptor: How much clinical and demographic metadata was included differed by source and by participant, and the metadata was provided uncurated.

The specimen was peripheral blood. This receptor was obtained from a man aged 40-55 years with acute or convalescent COVID-19. The chain links TRBV11-2 with TRBJ2-7, with 7 junctional bases fitting TRBD1. The sequenced DNA is TGTGCCAGCAGCCGGAATACAGGGGCCTACGAGCAGTACTTC. The resulting protein is CASSRNTGAYEQYF.